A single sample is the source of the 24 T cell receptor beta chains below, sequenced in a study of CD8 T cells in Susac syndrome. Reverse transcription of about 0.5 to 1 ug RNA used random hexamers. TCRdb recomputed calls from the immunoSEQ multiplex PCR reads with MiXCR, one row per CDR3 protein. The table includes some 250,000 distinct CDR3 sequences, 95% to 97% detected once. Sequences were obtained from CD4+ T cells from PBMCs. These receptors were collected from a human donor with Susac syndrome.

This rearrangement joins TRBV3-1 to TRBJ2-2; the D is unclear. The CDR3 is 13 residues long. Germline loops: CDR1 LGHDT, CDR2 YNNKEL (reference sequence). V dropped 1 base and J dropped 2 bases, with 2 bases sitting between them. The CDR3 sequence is CASSQVNTGELFF. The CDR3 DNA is TGTGCCAGCAGCCAAGTTAACACCGGGGAGCTGTTTTTT.

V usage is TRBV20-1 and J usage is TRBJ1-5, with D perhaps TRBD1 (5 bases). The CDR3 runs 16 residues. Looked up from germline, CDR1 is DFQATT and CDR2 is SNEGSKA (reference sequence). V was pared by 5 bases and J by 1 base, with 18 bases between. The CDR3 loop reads CSALVGGTRSNQPQHF. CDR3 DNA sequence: TGCAGTGCTCTAGTTGGGGGGACGAGAAGCAATCAGCCCCAGCATTTT.

The CDR3 protein is CASSSPRASGEYEQYF. The CDR3 DNA reads TGTGCCAGCAGTTCGCCCAGGGCTAGCGGAGAATACGAGCAGTACTTC. V usage is TRBV7-9 and J usage is TRBJ2-7; TRBD2 matches 7 bases. CDR1 is SEHNR, CDR2 FQNEAQ, per germline (reference sequence). CDR3 size: 16 residues. V was clipped by 6 bases and J by 4 bases; unmatched bases: 15.

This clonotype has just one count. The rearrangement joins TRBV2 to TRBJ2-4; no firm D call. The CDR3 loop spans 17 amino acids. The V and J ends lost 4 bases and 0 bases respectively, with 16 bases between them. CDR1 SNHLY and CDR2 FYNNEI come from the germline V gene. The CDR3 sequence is CASSVLPQQLAKNIQYF. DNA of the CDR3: TGTGCCAGCAGTGTGTTGCCGCAACAACTAGCCAAAAACATTCAGTACTTC. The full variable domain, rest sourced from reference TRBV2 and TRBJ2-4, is EPEVTQTPSHQVTQMGQEVILRCVPISNHLYFYWYRQILGQKVEFLVSFYNNEISEKSEIFDDQFSVERPDGSNFTLKIRSTKLEDSAMYFCASSVLPQQLAKNIQYFGAGTRLSVL.

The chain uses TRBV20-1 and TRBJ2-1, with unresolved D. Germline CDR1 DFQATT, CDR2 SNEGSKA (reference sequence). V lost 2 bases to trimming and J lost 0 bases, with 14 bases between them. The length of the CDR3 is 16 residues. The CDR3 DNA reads TGCAGTGCTAGATCCCCGGGCCTGTCCTCCTACAATGAGCAGTTCTTC. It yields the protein CSARSPGLSSYNEQFF.

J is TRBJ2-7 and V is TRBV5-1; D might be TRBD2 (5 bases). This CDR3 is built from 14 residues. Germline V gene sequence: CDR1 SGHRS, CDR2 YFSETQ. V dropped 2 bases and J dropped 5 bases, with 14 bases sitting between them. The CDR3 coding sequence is TGCGCCAGCAGCTTCGGGAAACAACTGGACGAGCAGTACTTC. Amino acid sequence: CASSFGKQLDEQYF.

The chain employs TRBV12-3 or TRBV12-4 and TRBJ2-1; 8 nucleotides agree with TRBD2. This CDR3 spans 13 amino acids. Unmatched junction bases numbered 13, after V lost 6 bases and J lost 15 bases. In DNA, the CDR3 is TGTGCCAGCAGCCCAATCCTAGCGGGCCGCCGGTTCTTC. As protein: CASSPILAGRRFF.

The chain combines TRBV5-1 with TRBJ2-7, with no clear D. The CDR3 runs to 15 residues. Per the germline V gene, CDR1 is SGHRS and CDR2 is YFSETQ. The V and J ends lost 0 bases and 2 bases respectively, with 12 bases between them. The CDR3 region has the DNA TGCGCCAGCAGCTTGGTAGTGGATACGACCTACGAGCAGTACTTC. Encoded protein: CASSLVVDTTYEQYF. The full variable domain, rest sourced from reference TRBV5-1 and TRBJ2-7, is KAGVTQTPRYLIKTRGQQVTLSCSPISGHRSVSWYQQTPGQGLQFLFEYFSETQRNKGNFPGRFSGRQFSNSRSEMNVSTLELGDSALYLCASSLVVDTTYEQYFGPGTRLTVT.

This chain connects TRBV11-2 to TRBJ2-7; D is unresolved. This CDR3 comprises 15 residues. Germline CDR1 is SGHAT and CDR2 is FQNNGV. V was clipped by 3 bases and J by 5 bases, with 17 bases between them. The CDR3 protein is CASSFNRAGTNEQYF. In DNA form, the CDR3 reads TGTGCCAGCAGCTTCAACCGAGCAGGAACGAACGAGCAGTACTTC.

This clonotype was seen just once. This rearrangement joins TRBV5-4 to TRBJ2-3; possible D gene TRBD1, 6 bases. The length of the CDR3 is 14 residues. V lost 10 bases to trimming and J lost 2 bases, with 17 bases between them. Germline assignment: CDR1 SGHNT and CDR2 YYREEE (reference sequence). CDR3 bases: TGTGCCCACATGATAGGACAGCTCACAGATACGCAGTATTTT. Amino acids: CAHMIGQLTDTQYF. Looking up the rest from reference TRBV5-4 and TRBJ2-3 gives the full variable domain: ETGVTQSPTHLIKTRGQQVTLRCSSQSGHNTVSWYQQALGQGPQFIFQYYREEENGRGNFPPRFSGLQFPNYSSELNVNALELDDSALYLCAHMIGQLTDTQYFGPGTRLTVL.

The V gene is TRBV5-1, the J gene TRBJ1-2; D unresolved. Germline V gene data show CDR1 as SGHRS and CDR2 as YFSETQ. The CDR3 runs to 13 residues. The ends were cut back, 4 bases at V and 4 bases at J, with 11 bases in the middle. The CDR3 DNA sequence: TGCGCCAGCAGCGTTGGTCCTCGCTATGGCTACACCTTC. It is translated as CASSVGPRYGYTF.

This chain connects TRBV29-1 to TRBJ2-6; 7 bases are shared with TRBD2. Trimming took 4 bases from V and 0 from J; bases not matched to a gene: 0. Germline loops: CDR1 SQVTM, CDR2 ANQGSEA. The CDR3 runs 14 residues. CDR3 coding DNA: TGCAGCGTTGCGGGGGGCTCTGGGGCCAACGTCCTGACTTTC. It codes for CSVAGGSGANVLTF.

In nucleotides, the CDR3 is TGCAGCGCTTATGGGGCGGGGGAATACAATGAGCAGTTCTTC. Translated, it gives CSAYGAGEYNEQFF. The chain is built from TRBV29-1 and TRBJ2-1, with 7 bases aligning to TRBD2. CDR3 length: 14 residues. Germline assignment: CDR1 SQVTM and CDR2 ANQGSEA. After removal of 7 bases from V and 4 bases from J, the junction contained 10 bases not matched to a gene.

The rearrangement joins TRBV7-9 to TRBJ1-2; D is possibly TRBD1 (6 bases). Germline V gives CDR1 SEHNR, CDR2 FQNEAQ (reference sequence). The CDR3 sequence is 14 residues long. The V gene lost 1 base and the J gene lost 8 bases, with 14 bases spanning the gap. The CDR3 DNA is TGTGCCAGCAGCTTAGAGGGGGGGGCCGGCGGCTACACCTTC. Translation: CASSLEGGAGGYTF.

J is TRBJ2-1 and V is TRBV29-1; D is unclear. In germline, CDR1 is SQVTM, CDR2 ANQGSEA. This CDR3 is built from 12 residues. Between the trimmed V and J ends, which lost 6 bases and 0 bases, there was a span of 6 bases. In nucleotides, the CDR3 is TGCAGCGTCGCGAACTCCTACAATGAGCAGTTCTTC. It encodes CSVANSYNEQFF.

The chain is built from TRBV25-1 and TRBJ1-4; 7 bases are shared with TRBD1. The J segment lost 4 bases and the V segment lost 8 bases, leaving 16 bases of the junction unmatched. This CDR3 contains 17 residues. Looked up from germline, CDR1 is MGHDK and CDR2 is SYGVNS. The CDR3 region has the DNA TGTGCCAGCGGATCCCCCTTTGGAGGGGGCAGTAATGAAAAACTGTTTTTT. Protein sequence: CASGSPFGGGSNEKLFF.

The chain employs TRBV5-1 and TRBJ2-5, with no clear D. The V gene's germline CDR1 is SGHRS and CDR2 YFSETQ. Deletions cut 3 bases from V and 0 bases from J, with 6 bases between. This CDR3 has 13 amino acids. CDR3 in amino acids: CASSWLDQETQYF. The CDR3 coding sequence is TGCGCCAGCAGCTGGTTAGACCAAGAGACCCAGTACTTC.

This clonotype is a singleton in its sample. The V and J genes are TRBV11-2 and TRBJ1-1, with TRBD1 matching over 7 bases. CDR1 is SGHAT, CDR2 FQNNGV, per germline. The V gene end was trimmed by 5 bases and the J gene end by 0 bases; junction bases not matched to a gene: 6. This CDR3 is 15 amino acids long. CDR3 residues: CASSLTGAVNTEAFF. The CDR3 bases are TGTGCCAGCAGCCTAACAGGGGCGGTGAACACTGAAGCTTTCTTT.

CDR3 sequence: CSLRGRASDNEQFF. The CDR3 DNA reads TGCAGTTTAAGGGGGCGGGCTAGTGACAATGAGCAGTTCTTC. The rearrangement links TRBV29-1 to TRBJ2-1, with TRBD1 identical over 7 bases. This CDR3 comprises 14 residues. In germline, CDR1 is SQVTM, CDR2 ANQGSEA.

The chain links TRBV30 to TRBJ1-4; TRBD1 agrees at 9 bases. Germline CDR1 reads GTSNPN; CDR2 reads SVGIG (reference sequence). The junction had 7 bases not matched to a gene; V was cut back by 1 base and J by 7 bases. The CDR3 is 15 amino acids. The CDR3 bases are TGTGCCTGGAGTGCTTCGACAGGGGGTTTTGAAAAACTGTTTTTT. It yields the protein CAWSASTGGFEKLFF.

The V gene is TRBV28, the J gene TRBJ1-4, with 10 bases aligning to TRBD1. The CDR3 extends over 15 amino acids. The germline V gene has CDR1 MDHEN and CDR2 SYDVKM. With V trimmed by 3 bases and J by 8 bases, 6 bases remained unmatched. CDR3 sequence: CASSFGTGVSEKLFF. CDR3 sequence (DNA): TGTGCCAGCAGTTTTGGGACAGGGGTGTCGGAAAAACTGTTTTTT.

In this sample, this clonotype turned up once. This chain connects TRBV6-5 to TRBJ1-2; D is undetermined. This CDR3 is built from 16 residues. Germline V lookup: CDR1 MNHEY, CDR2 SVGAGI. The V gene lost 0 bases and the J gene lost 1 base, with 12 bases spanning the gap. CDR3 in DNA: TGTGCCAGCAGTTACTCACACGGGAGGCTTAACTATGGCTACACCTTC. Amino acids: CASSYSHGRLNYGYTF.

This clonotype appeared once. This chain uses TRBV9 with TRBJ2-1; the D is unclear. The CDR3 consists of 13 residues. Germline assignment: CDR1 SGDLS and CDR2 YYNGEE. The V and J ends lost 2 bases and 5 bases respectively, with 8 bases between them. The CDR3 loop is CASSVTLNNEQFF. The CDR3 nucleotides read TGTGCCAGCAGCGTGACCTTGAACAATGAGCAGTTCTTC. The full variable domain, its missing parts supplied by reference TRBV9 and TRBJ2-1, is DSGVTQTPKHLITATGQRVTLRCSPRSGDLSVYWYQQSLDQGLQFLIQYYNGEERAKGNILERFSAQQFPDLHSELNLSSLELGDSALYFCASSVTLNNEQFFGPGTRLTVL.

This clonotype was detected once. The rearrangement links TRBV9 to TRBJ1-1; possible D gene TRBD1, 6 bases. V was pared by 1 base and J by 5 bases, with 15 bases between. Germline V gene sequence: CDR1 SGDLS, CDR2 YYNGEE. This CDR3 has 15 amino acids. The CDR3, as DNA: TGTGCCAGCAGCGTAAGTTCTCAGGGGACAACTGAAGCTTTCTTT. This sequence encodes CASSVSSQGTTEAFF.